What follows are 30 T cell receptor beta chains derived from one specimen sequenced in a study of Tregs in tolerant kidney transplant recipients. Sequencing used immunoSEQ multiplex PCR; TCRdb keeps in-frame clones, though not all of them. The table has some 240,000 clones, 80% to 85% seen once. Source material: CD4+ T cells from blood. The source is a human donor in good health.

CDR3 amino acids: CASSNRGRPYEQYF. DNA of the CDR3: TGTGCCAGCAGCAACCGAGGGCGCCCCTACGAGCAGTACTTC. This rearrangement joins TRBV21-1 to TRBJ2-7; the table assigns TRBD2, which was not confirmed against the DNA. TRBV21-1 represents a pseudogene. The CDR3 is 14 residues long.

The chain is built from TRBV5-5 and TRBJ2-7; 7 nucleotides match TRBD2. There are 16 residues in the CDR3. The germline V gene encodes CDR1 SGHKS and CDR2 YYEKEE (reference sequence). The J segment lost 2 bases and the V segment lost 2 bases, leaving 10 bases of the junction unmatched. The CDR3 is CASSFPPGSGAYEQYF. CDR3 nucleotide sequence: TGTGCCAGCAGCTTTCCTCCCGGGAGCGGGGCCTACGAGCAGTACTTC.

V gene TRBV28 combines with J gene TRBJ1-6; no clear D gene. CDR3 size: 13 residues. V lost 2 bases and J 2 bases, leaving 1 base between the germline ends. Germline V gene sequence: CDR1 MDHEN, CDR2 SYDVKM. CDR3 sequence (DNA): TGTGCCAGCAGTTTACCCTATAATTCACCCCTCCACTTT. Translated, it gives CASSLPYNSPLHF.

Only one count was recorded for this clone. The rearrangement joins TRBV4-1 to TRBJ2-2; D might be TRBD2 (5 bases). V shed 1 base and J shed 2 bases, with 14 bases lying between them. CDR3 size: 17 residues. Germline CDR1 reads MGHRA; CDR2 reads YSYEKL. The CDR3 coding sequence is TGCGCCAGCAGCCAAGTTACGGGGTCAAGCAACACCGGGGAGCTGTTTTTT. The encoded protein is CASSQVTGSSNTGELFF.

This clone occurred once. The gene calls are TRBV10-3 and TRBJ1-2, with D possibly being TRBD1 (5 bases). Per germline, CDR1 ENHRY and CDR2 SYGVKD. The CDR3 length is 13 residues. Trimming removed 3 bases at V and 4 bases at J, with 9 bases between. CDR3 protein: CAISEGAPYGYTF. For the CDR3, the DNA is TGTGCCATCAGTGAAGGGGCCCCCTATGGCTACACCTTC.

The gene calls are TRBV13 and TRBJ2-6; 8 bases align to TRBD2. CDR1 and CDR2 (germline): PRHDT, FYEKMQ (reference sequence). This CDR3 region has 19 residues. The trim removed 8 bases at V and 0 bases at J, leaving 15 bases unmatched. This chain's CDR3 is CASGPGGPPKYSGANVLTF. CDR3 nucleotides: TGTGCCAGCGGACCGGGGGGGCCTCCCAAGTACTCTGGGGCCAACGTCCTGACTTTC.

This chain uses TRBV5-1 with TRBJ2-3; 8 nucleotides line up with TRBD1. This CDR3 is built from 15 residues. The junction had 8 bases not matched to a gene; V was cut back by 2 bases and J by 6 bases. Germline CDR1 reads SGHRS; CDR2 reads YFSETQ. As DNA, the CDR3 is TGCGCCAGCAGCTTCGGCGACAGGGGCTGGGATACGCAGTATTTT. The encoded protein is CASSFGDRGWDTQYF.

This chain uses TRBV5-1 with TRBJ2-1; 7 nucleotides match TRBD2. The CDR3 is 16 amino acids. Germline CDR1 SGHRS, CDR2 YFSETQ. With V trimmed by 4 bases and J by 2 bases, 9 bases remained unmatched. The CDR3 loop reads CASSPPLAATYNEQFF. As DNA, the CDR3 is TGCGCCAGCAGCCCCCCCCTAGCGGCAACCTACAATGAGCAGTTCTTC.

The CDR3 is CASRTQGANYEQYF. The CDR3 DNA sequence: TGTGCCAGTAGGACACAGGGGGCTAACTACGAGCAGTACTTC. The chain combines TRBV19 with TRBJ2-7; 9 bases fit TRBD1. Trimming took 6 bases from V and 3 from J; bases not matched to a gene: 6. This CDR3 spans 14 amino acids. The germline V gene encodes CDR1 LNHDA and CDR2 SQIVND (reference sequence).

This clone was counted between two and nine times. This chain uses TRBV19 with TRBJ2-7; D is uncertain. Germline assignment: CDR1 LNHDA and CDR2 SQIVND (reference sequence). CDR3 length: 13 amino acids. With 1 base removed from V and 1 base from J, the gap between germline ends came to 5 bases. The CDR3 DNA reads as TGTGCCAGTAGTATAGGATGGTCCTACGAGCAGTACTTC. Encoded protein: CASSIGWSYEQYF. The variable domain in full, completed from reference TRBV19 and TRBJ2-7, reads DGGITQSPKYLFRKEGQNVTLSCEQNLNHDAMYWYRQDPGQGLRLIYYSQIVNDFQKGDIAEGYSVSREKKESFPLTVTSAQKNPTAFYLCASSIGWSYEQYFGPGTRLTVT.

V is TRBV19 and J is TRBJ1-1; the match to TRBD1 covers 9 bases. Germline CDR1 LNHDA, CDR2 SQIVND (reference sequence). This CDR3 comprises 15 residues. V trimming: 7 bases; J trimming: 1 base; junction bases outside the gene matches: 7. CDR3 coding DNA: TGTGCCAGTAACGACAGGGGGTTGGAGAACACTGAAGCTTTCTTT. Translation: CASNDRGLENTEAFF.

The V gene is TRBV7-2, the J gene TRBJ2-2, with TRBD2 identical over 11 bases. CDR3 length equals 16 residues. CDR1 is SGHTA and CDR2 is FQGNSA in the germline V gene. Losses at the gene ends were 3 bases for V and 7 bases for J; bases not matched to a gene: 7. As DNA, the CDR3 is TGTGCCAGCAGCTTGTTTAGCGGGGGGGCCGGCGGGGAGCTGTTTTTT. This gives the protein CASSLFSGGAGGELFF.

The V call is TRBV7-2, the J call TRBJ2-1; a possible D gene is TRBD2 (7 bases). CDR1 and CDR2 (germline): SGHTA, FQGNSA. V lost 2 bases and J 0 bases, leaving 11 bases between the germline ends. The CDR3 contains 16 residues. The CDR3 loop reads CASSLRGGPSYNEQFF. CDR3 nucleotide sequence: TGTGCCAGCAGCTTAAGGGGGGGGCCCTCCTACAATGAGCAGTTCTTC.

This clone turned up a few times. CDR3 sequence reads: CASSQSDRYEQYF. Here the CDR3 DNA reads TGCGCCAGCAGTCAATCGGACCGCTACGAGCAGTACTTC. The rearrangement links TRBV23-1 to TRBJ2-7, with D uncertain. Being an ORF, TRBV23-1 has a function that is uncertain. Trimming stripped 0 bases from V and 3 bases from J, with 6 bases between. The CDR3 loop spans 13 amino acids.

The chain joins TRBV9 to TRBJ1-6; possibly TRBD1 for D (6 bases). The germline CDR1 and CDR2 sequences are SGDLS and YYNGEE. The V gene lost 0 bases and the J gene lost 9 bases, with 10 bases spanning the gap. The CDR3 runs 14 residues. The CDR3 DNA sequence: TGTGCCAGCAGCGTAGCAGGGGATAGTTCACCCCTCCACTTT. It is translated as CASSVAGDSSPLHF.

This chain joins TRBV19 and TRBJ1-2; TRBD1 is a possible D gene (5 bases). The CDR3 runs to 14 residues. Trimming pared 3 bases from V and 5 bases from J, leaving 13 bases between. Germline CDR1 is LNHDA and CDR2 is SQIVND (reference sequence). This chain's CDR3 is CASSIGQGAYGYTF. CDR3 sequence (DNA): TGTGCCAGTAGTATCGGGCAGGGAGCGTATGGCTACACCTTC.

The chain links TRBV6-5 to TRBJ2-5; D call uncertain. The germline V and J ends were trimmed by 0 bases and 5 bases, with 7 bases remaining between them. Germline V gene sequence: CDR1 MNHEY, CDR2 SVGAGI. This CDR3 comprises 13 residues. This CDR3 reads CASSYSGQETQYF. The CDR3, as DNA: TGTGCCAGCAGTTACTCCGGCCAGGAGACCCAGTACTTC.

The chain carries TRBV5-4 and TRBJ2-1, with D tentatively TRBD1 (8 bases). CDR3 length: 15 residues. With 0 bases removed from V and 5 bases from J, the gap between germline ends came to 12 bases. Looked up from germline, CDR1 is SGHNT and CDR2 is YYREEE (reference sequence). The CDR3 sequence: CASSLAQGGDNEQFF. CDR3 nucleotides: TGTGCCAGCAGCTTGGCACAGGGGGGGGACAATGAGCAGTTCTTC.

This chain joins TRBV27 and TRBJ1-4; a possible D gene is TRBD1 (5 bases). V lost 5 bases and J lost 13, with 23 bases in between. The CDR3 sequence is 15 residues long. CDR1 and CDR2 (germline): MNHEY, SMNVEV (reference sequence). The DNA of the CDR3 is TGTGCCAGCAGTACCTCAGTGGACGGACAATTGGGACTGTTTTTT. This translates into CASSTSVDGQLGLFF.

The genes are TRBV5-1 and TRBJ1-2; the D gene is possibly TRBD1 (6 bases). Germline V gene data show CDR1 as SGHRS and CDR2 as YFSETQ. V shed 4 bases and J shed 0 bases, with 16 bases lying between them. This CDR3 has 16 amino acids. The CDR3 spells CASSLGHLGANYGYTF. CDR3 nucleotides: TGCGCCAGCAGCCTGGGACATCTCGGGGCTAACTATGGCTACACCTTC. Full variable domain (missing parts from reference TRBV5-1 and TRBJ1-2): KAGVTQTPRYLIKTRGQQVTLSCSPISGHRSVSWYQQTPGQGLQFLFEYFSETQRNKGNFPGRFSGRQFSNSRSEMNVSTLELGDSALYLCASSLGHLGANYGYTFGSGTRLTVV.

Here the CDR3 reads CASSPDWGGTEAFF. The DNA of the CDR3 is TGTGCCAGCTCCCCAGATTGGGGGGGCACTGAAGCTTTCTTT. The chain carries TRBV18 and TRBJ1-1; a weak D match, TRBD1 (5 bases). CDR1 and CDR2 (germline): KGHSH, LQKENI. Trimming cost V 6 bases and J 4 bases, with 15 bases left between them. CDR3 length equals 14 residues.

The genes are TRBV10-2 and TRBJ1-2, with a weak D call TRBD1 (5 bases). The CDR3 runs to 14 residues. Trimming stripped 2 bases from V and 3 bases from J, with 10 bases between. CDR1 is WSHSY, CDR2 SAAADI, per germline. The CDR3 is CASSERGDDYGYTF. The CDR3 DNA follows: TGCGCCAGCAGTGAGAGAGGGGACGACTATGGCTACACCTTC.

The V call is TRBV11-1, the J call TRBJ2-7, with 10 bases matching TRBD1. Looked up from germline, CDR1 is SGHAT and CDR2 is FQDESV (reference sequence). The J segment lost 3 bases and the V segment lost 6 bases, leaving 5 bases of the junction unmatched. The CDR3 runs 14 residues. CDR3 loop: CASSRTGGLYEQYF. CDR3 DNA sequence: TGTGCCAGCAGTCGGACAGGGGGGCTCTACGAGCAGTACTTC.

This chain joins TRBV30 and TRBJ2-6, with D perhaps TRBD2 (5 bases). CDR3 length: 13 amino acids. In germline, CDR1 is GTSNPN, CDR2 SVGIG (reference sequence). The V end lost 8 bases, the J end lost 0 bases, and 8 bases lay between the germline ends. Written as DNA, the CDR3 is TGTGCCAGGGAGACCTCTGGGGCCAACGTCCTGACTTTC. Protein product: CARETSGANVLTF.

This chain uses TRBV2 with TRBJ2-7; D unresolved. CDR3 length: 12 residues. V lost 7 bases and J 4 bases, leaving 11 bases between the germline ends. Germline V gene data show CDR1 as SNHLY and CDR2 as FYNNEI. CDR3: CASMRGRYEQYF. The DNA for the CDR3 is TGTGCCAGCATGAGAGGACGTTACGAGCAGTACTTC.

This clone is a singleton in its sample. The chain joins TRBV18 to TRBJ2-5; maybe TRBD1 (8 bases). The V gene's germline CDR1 is KGHSH and CDR2 LQKENI. The V end was cut by 4 bases, the J end by 1 base, with 19 bases between. The CDR3 sequence is 17 residues long. The CDR3 here is CASSQSVRGTGQETQYF. The CDR3 region has the DNA TGTGCCAGCTCACAGTCCGTGCGGGGGACAGGCCAAGAGACCCAGTACTTC.

The chain couples TRBV15 to TRBJ1-3; 8 nucleotides match TRBD1. V lost 3 bases, J lost 2 bases, and 9 bases stayed unmatched. This CDR3 comprises 17 residues. The germline CDR1 and CDR2 sequences are LNHNV and YYDKDF (reference sequence). CDR3 coding DNA: TGTGCCACCAGCAGGGCTGGGACAGGATCCACTGGAAACACCATATATTTT. Amino acid sequence: CATSRAGTGSTGNTIYF.

Only one count was recorded for this clone. The rearrangement links TRBV5-1 to TRBJ1-2; D not resolved. This CDR3 region has 16 residues. CDR1 SGHRS and CDR2 YFSETQ come from the germline V gene. V was shortened by 0 bases and J by 0 bases, with 12 bases between the two germline ends. In DNA form, the CDR3 reads TGCGCCAGCAGCTTGGCCCCATTACGATCTAACTATGGCTACACCTTC. Translating it yields CASSLAPLRSNYGYTF.

This chain's CDR3 is CASSPTPGGTGTGELFF. CDR3 in DNA: TGTGCCAGCAGCCCTACCCCAGGGGGCACGGGCACCGGGGAGCTGTTTTTT. The chain has TRBV7-9 and TRBJ2-2, with TRBD1 matching 8 bases. This CDR3 has 17 residues. V was pared by 5 bases and J by 4 bases, with 12 bases of the junction left unmatched. The germline gives CDR1 SEHNR, CDR2 FQNEAQ (reference sequence).

V is TRBV10-3 and J is TRBJ2-7; maybe TRBD1 (7 bases). Germline CDR1 ENHRY, CDR2 SYGVKD. Trimming took off 4 bases at V and 2 bases at J, with 9 bases between the two ends. The CDR3 is 13 residues long. The CDR3 is CAISVRGAYEQYF. In DNA, the CDR3 is TGTGCCATCAGTGTCAGGGGGGCCTACGAGCAGTACTTC.